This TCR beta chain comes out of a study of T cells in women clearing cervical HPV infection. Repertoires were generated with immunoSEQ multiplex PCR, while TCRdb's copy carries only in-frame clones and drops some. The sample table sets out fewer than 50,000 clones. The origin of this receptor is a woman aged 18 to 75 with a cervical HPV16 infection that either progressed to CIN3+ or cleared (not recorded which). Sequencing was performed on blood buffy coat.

The CDR3 is CASSRGFSGANVLTF. CDR3 DNA (partial): TGTGCCAGTAGTCGGGGGTTCTCTGGGGCCAACGTC. This chain joins TRBV19 and TRBJ2-6; possible D gene TRBD2, 6 bases. The read finishes 3 residues shy of the CDR3 end, and the germline J gene is used to complete it. Trimming left V 5 bases short and J 0 bases short, with 8 bases between. The CDR3 spans 15 residues. Germline V gene data show CDR1 as LNHDA and CDR2 as SQIVND (reference sequence).